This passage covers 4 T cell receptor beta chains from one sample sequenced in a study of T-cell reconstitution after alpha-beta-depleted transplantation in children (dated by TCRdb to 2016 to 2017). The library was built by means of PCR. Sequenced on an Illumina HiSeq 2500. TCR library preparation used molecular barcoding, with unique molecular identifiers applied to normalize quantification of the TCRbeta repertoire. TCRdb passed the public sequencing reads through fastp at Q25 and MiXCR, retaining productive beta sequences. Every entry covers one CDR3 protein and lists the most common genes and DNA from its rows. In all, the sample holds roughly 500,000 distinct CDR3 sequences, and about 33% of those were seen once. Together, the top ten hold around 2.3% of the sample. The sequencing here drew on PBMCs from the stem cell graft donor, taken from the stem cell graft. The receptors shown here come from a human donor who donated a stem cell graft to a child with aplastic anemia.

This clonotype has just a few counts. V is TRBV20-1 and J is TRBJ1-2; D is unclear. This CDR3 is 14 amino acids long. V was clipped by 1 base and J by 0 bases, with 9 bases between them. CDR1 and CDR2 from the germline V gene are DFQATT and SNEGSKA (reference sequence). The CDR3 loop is CSARVRPANYGYTF. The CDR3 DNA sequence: TGCAGTGCTAGAGTCCGACCAGCTAACTATGGCTACACCTTC.

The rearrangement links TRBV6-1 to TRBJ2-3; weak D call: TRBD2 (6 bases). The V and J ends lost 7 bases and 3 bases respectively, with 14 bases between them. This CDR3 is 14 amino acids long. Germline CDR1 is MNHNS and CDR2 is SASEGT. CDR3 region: CASTSPEGTDTQYF. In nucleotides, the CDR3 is TGTGCCAGCACCTCCCCGGAGGGAACAGATACGCAGTATTTT.

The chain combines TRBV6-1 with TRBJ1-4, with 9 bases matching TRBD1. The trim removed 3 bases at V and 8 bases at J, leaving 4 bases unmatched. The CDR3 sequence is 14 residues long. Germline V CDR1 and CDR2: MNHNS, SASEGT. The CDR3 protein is CASSDPGQGEKLFF. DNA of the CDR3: TGTGCCAGCAGTGACCCGGGACAGGGCGAAAAACTGTTTTTT.

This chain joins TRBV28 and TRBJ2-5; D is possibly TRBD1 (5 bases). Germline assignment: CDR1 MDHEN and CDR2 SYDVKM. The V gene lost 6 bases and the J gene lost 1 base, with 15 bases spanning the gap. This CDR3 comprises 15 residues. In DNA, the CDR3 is TGTGCCAGCAGCCTCCCCAGGGAAATCCAAGAGACCCAGTACTTC. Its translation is CASSLPREIQETQYF.